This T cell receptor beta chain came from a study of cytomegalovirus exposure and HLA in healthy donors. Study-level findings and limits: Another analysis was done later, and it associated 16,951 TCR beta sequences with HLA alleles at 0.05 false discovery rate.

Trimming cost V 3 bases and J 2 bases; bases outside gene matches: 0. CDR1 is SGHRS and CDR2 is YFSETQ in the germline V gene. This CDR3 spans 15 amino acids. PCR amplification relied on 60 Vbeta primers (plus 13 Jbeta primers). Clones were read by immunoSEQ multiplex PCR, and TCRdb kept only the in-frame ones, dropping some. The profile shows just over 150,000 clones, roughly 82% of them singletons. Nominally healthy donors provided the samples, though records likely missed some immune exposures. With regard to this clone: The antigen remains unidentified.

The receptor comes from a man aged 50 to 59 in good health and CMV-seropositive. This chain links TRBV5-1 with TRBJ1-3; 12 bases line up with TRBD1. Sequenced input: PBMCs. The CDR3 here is CASSWDRGPGNTIYF. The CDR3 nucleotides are TGCGCCAGCAGCTGGGACAGGGGGCCTGGAAACACCATATATTTT.